Below, one T cell receptor (beta chain) is given with its context. These data originate in a study of blood T cell repertoires in COVID-19. The CDR3 runs to 13 residues. Per germline, CDR1 MGHRA and CDR2 YSYEKL. Between the trimmed V and J ends, which lost 3 bases and 13 bases, there was a span of 18 bases. Sequenced by immunoSEQ multiplex PCR; TCRdb stores in-frame clones only, minus some. The data hold fewer than 350,000 clones, with around 86% observed a single time. This sequence joins TRBV4-1 and TRBJ1-2, with D perhaps TRBD1 (5 bases). The TCR sequence derives from a woman aged 25 to 39 who had recovered from COVID-19. Sequencing was done on a sample of peripheral blood. CDR3 in amino acids: CASSQEGTGLGTF. The CDR3 coding sequence is TGCGCCAGCAGCCAGGAGGGGACCGGACTGGGCACCTTC.